Listed here are 7 T cell receptor beta chains from one sample, sequenced in a study of cytomegalovirus exposure and HLA in healthy donors (TCRdb year 2017). Library prep was done by the immunoSEQ multiplex PCR assay. For the multiplex PCR, a mixture combining 60 forward primers for TCR Vbeta segments and 13 reverse primers for TCR Jbeta segments was used. Not all clones reach the TCRdb copy of this immuneACCESS table, which keeps in-frame sequences only. Checked studies attribute under half of the gap to unresolved V genes and leave the rest unexplained. This sample's table contains approximately 130,000 clones. The ten largest clonotypes hold roughly 2% of the sample. The sample consisted of PBMCs. The receptors derive from a woman aged 60 to 75 in good health and CMV-seronegative.

The CDR3 DNA sequence: TGTGCCAGTAGTACCCGGGACAATCCGTACACCATATATTTT. Its protein product is CASSTRDNPYTIYF. The chain recombines TRBV19 with TRBJ1-3; TRBD1 is a possible D gene (6 bases). Germline V lookup: CDR1 LNHDA, CDR2 SQIVND (reference sequence). The CDR3 is made up of 14 amino acids. With 4 bases removed from V and 8 bases from J, the gap between germline ends came to 15 bases.

The CDR3 region is CASIAGLAGRNEQFF. CDR3 sequence (DNA): TGTGCCAGCATTGCTGGACTAGCGGGACGCAATGAGCAGTTCTTC. V usage is TRBV6-1 and J usage is TRBJ2-1; TRBD2 matches at 12 bases. CDR3 length: 15 residues. Germline CDR1 is MNHNS and CDR2 is SASEGT. Losses at the gene ends were 7 bases for V and 6 bases for J; bases not matched to a gene: 7.

The chain links TRBV11-2 to TRBJ1-3, with TRBD1 matching 7 bases. Germline loops: CDR1 SGHAT, CDR2 FQNNGV. Unmatched junction bases numbered 3, after V lost 4 bases and J lost 0 bases. The CDR3 extends over 15 amino acids. The CDR3 bases are TGTGCCAGCAGCTCTGGGACAGCCTCTGGAAACACCATATATTTT. Amino acid sequence: CASSSGTASGNTIYF.

The CDR3 nucleotides are TGTGCCAGCAGACTACAGGGGGACTATGGCTACACCTTC. Translation gives CASRLQGDYGYTF. J is TRBJ1-2 and V is TRBV6-1, with TRBD1 matching over 8 bases. CDR1 and CDR2 from the germline V gene are MNHNS and SASEGT. The CDR3 spans 13 residues. The V segment lost 6 bases and the J segment 3 bases; nucleotides outside the gene matches: 3.

The chain recombines TRBV7-3 with TRBJ1-5; D unclear. V was shortened by 8 bases and J by 9 bases, with 5 bases between the two germline ends. The germline CDR1 and CDR2 sequences are SGHTA and FQGTGA. The CDR3 covers 9 residues. The CDR3 is CASFRPQHF. The CDR3 DNA is TGTGCCAGCTTCCGGCCCCAGCATTTT. The full variable domain, with the rest looked up from reference TRBV7-3 and TRBJ1-5, is GAGVSQTPSNKVTEKGKYVELRCDPISGHTALYWYRQSLGQGPEFLIYFQGTGAADDSGLPNDRFFAVRPEGSVSTLKIQRTERGDSAVYLCASFRPQHFGDGTRLSIL.

The chain recombines TRBV11-3 with TRBJ2-2; D remains ambiguous. CDR3 size: 13 residues. Between the trimmed V and J ends, which lost 5 bases and 7 bases, there was a span of 11 bases. Germline V lookup: CDR1 SGHNT, CDR2 YENEEA. The CDR3 loop reads CASSLQHDGELFF. The CDR3 bases are TGTGCCAGCAGCCTCCAACACGACGGGGAGCTGTTTTTT.

The chain recombines TRBV29-1 with TRBJ2-5, with TRBD2 matching 8 bases. The CDR3 covers 13 residues. Germline trimming cut 3 bases from V and 5 bases from J; bases unmatched to any gene: 5. Germline V gene sequence: CDR1 SQVTM, CDR2 ANQGSEA. Here the CDR3 reads CSVDLAGGETQYF. The CDR3 bases are TGCAGCGTTGATCTAGCGGGTGGGGAGACCCAGTACTTC.